Below are 15 T cell receptor beta chains sequenced from a single sample in a study of OX40 agonist ivuxolimab in advanced cancers. TCRdb's table, derived via immunoSEQ multiplex PCR, lists solely in-frame clones and lacks some. Seen here are tens of thousands of clones, about 91% observed once, and the top ten hold around 10%. This specimen was CD4+ or CD8+ T cells sorted from blood, taken in a trial of the OX40 agonist ivuxolimab. The receptors originated from an adult with an advanced solid tumor such as melanoma, head and neck, liver or kidney cancer.

The chain couples TRBV7-9 to TRBJ1-1; the D is unclear. The CDR3 totals 13 residues. Per the germline V gene, CDR1 is SEHNR and CDR2 is FQNEAQ (reference sequence). V lost 5 bases to trimming and J lost 0 bases, with 7 bases between them. The CDR3 loop reads CASSTQMNTEAFF. DNA for the CDR3: TGTGCCAGCAGCACCCAAATGAACACTGAAGCTTTCTTT.

This chain links TRBV4-2 with TRBJ2-7; TRBD2 might be the D (5 bases). V shed 0 bases and J shed 3 bases, with 15 bases lying between them. CDR3 length: 16 amino acids. Germline loops: CDR1 LGHNA, CDR2 YNFKEQ. The CDR3 spells CASSQDLPDGIYEQYF. The CDR3 coding sequence is TGTGCCAGCAGCCAAGACCTTCCTGACGGGATCTACGAGCAGTACTTC.

This clone showed up just a few times. The J gene is TRBJ1-5, the V gene TRBV15; D not resolved. The CDR3 has 12 residues. Germline V CDR1 and CDR2: LNHNV, YYDKDF (reference sequence). The germline V and J ends were trimmed by 2 bases and 7 bases, with 6 bases remaining between them. The CDR3 region has the DNA TGTGCCACCAGCAGACACGACCAGCCCCAGCATTTT. Translated: CATSRHDQPQHF.

The gene calls are TRBV9 and TRBJ1-2; the D is unclear. Germline V CDR1 and CDR2: SGDLS, YYNGEE. CDR3 length equals 15 residues. V was trimmed by 2 bases and J by 4 bases, leaving 15 bases between them. This chain's CDR3 is CASSVTAATLYGYTF. The CDR3, as DNA: TGTGCCAGCAGCGTGACTGCCGCAACCCTCTATGGCTACACCTTC.

Here the CDR3 DNA reads TGTGCCAGCAGCTTCGGGGGCGGAAACAATGAGCAGTTCTTC. Translated, it gives CASSFGGGNNEQFF. The gene calls are TRBV5-4 and TRBJ2-1; D is possibly TRBD1 or TRBD2 (6 bases each). CDR3 length: 14 residues. CDR1 and CDR2 from the germline V gene are SGHNT and YYREEE (reference sequence). V dropped 2 bases and J dropped 5 bases, with 11 bases sitting between them.

This chain uses TRBV10-3 with TRBJ2-7, with D unresolved. Germline assignment: CDR1 ENHRY and CDR2 SYGVKD. The CDR3 runs 14 residues. Trimming took off 6 bases at V and 4 bases at J, with 16 bases between the two ends. CDR3 in DNA: TGTGCCATCAGCTCTTCCATGGGAATTTACGAGCAGTACTTC. Protein: CAISSSMGIYEQYF.

The chain joins TRBV6-6 to TRBJ1-5; TRBD1 might be the D (5 bases). Germline CDR1 MNHNY, CDR2 SVGAGI (reference sequence). The CDR3 loop spans 13 amino acids. The V and J ends lost 7 bases and 4 bases respectively, with 11 bases between them. Written as DNA, the CDR3 is TGTGCCAGCACCCGGGACCTAAATCAGCCCCAGCATTTT. As protein: CASTRDLNQPQHF.

The gene calls are TRBV19 and TRBJ1-1, with unresolved D. Germline V gene sequence: CDR1 LNHDA, CDR2 SQIVND (reference sequence). CDR3 length equals 16 residues. The V and J ends lost 5 bases and 3 bases respectively, with 19 bases between them. The CDR3 DNA is TGTGCCAGTAGTCCTCCCGTGGACCTCTTTTACACTGAAGCTTTCTTT. Its translation: CASSPPVDLFYTEAFF.

The chain uses TRBV19 and TRBJ2-7, with TRBD1 matching 8 bases. The V gene's germline CDR1 is LNHDA and CDR2 SQIVND (reference sequence). The CDR3 covers 13 residues. V shed 3 bases and J 4 bases; nucleotides not matched to a gene: 2. The CDR3: CASSIDRGYEQYF. The CDR3 DNA sequence: TGTGCCAGTAGTATTGACAGGGGATACGAGCAGTACTTC.

The chain couples TRBV11-2 to TRBJ2-7, with 11 bases aligning to TRBD1. This CDR3 has 14 residues. Germline loops: CDR1 SGHAT, CDR2 FQNNGV. V lost 6 bases, J lost 2 bases, and 3 bases stayed unmatched. The CDR3 sequence: CASSRDRGTYEQYF. CDR3 sequence (DNA): TGTGCCAGCAGTCGGGACAGGGGGACCTACGAGCAGTACTTC.

Of note for this clone: The sample holds other DNA sequences that translate to the same CDR3. The J gene is TRBJ2-5, the V gene TRBV18; TRBD2 might be the D (6 bases). CDR3 length equals 14 residues. Germline V lookup: CDR1 KGHSH, CDR2 LQKENI. V was shortened by 3 bases and J by 2 bases, with 10 bases between the two germline ends. The CDR3 here is CASSPGLLQETQYF. CDR3 bases: TGTGCCAGCTCACCGGGACTGCTTCAAGAGACCCAGTACTTC.

V is TRBV6-5 and J is TRBJ1-4; D gene uncertain. Germline loops: CDR1 MNHEY, CDR2 SVGAGI. V gave up 0 bases and J gave up 5 bases, with 7 bases separating them. The CDR3 contains 14 residues. CDR3 nucleotides: TGTGCCAGCAGTTACTCGACCGAAAATGAAAAACTGTTTTTT. It codes for CASSYSTENEKLFF.

This chain links TRBV11-3 with TRBJ1-4; a possible D gene is TRBD1 (6 bases). The CDR3 has 12 amino acids. Germline assignment: CDR1 SGHNT and CDR2 YENEEA. V was cut by 11 bases and J by 7 bases, with 14 bases left in between. DNA of the CDR3: TGTGCCGGAAGGGGGGGGCCTGAAAAACTGTTTTTT. It specifies CAGRGGPEKLFF.

The rearrangement links TRBV6-1 to TRBJ2-7; the D gene is possibly TRBD1 (6 bases). This CDR3 contains 16 residues. The V end lost 2 bases, the J end lost 4 bases, and 18 bases lay between the germline ends. Germline lookup yields CDR1 MNHNS and CDR2 SASEGT. In nucleotides, the CDR3 is TGTGCCAGCAGTGAAAATCCGGACGGTACAGGGTACGAGCAGTACTTC. Encoded protein: CASSENPDGTGYEQYF.

The chain has TRBV2 and TRBJ2-7, with D possibly TRBD1 on 6 matching bases. Germline V lookup: CDR1 SNHLY, CDR2 FYNNEI. The CDR3 spans 16 residues. Trimming left V 3 bases short and J 6 bases short, with 21 bases between. DNA for the CDR3: TGTGCCAGCAGTGACCAAGGGGGTAGTATCGGTACCGAGCAGTACTTC. Protein product: CASSDQGGSIGTEQYF.